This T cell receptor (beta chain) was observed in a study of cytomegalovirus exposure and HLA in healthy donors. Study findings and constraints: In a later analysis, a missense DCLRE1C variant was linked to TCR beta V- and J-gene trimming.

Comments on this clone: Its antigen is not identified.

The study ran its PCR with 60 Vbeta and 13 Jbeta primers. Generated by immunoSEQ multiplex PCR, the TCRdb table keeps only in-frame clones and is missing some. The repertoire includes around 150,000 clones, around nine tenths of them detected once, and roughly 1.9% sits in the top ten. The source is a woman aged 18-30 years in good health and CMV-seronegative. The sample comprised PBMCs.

The CDR3 loop is CATSTGGLSEQYF. CDR3 DNA sequence: TGTGCCACCTCGACAGGGGGGCTGAGCGAGCAGTACTTC. The chain uses TRBV28 and TRBJ2-7; 9 nucleotides agree with TRBD1. The CDR3 spans 13 residues. Germline CDR1 reads MDHEN; CDR2 reads SYDVKM. V was pared by 10 bases and J by 6 bases, with 10 bases of the junction left unmatched. Drawing the rest from reference TRBV28 and TRBJ2-7, the complete variable domain is DVKVTQSSRYLVKRTGEKVFLECVQDMDHENMFWYRQDPGLGLRLIYFSYDVKMKEKGDIPEGYSVSREKKERFSLILESASTNQTSMYLCATSTGGLSEQYFGPGTRLTVT.